These 3 T cell receptor beta chains were all obtained from the same sample, sequenced in a study of blood T cells in healthy people across ages. Using a J-beta primer mix together with a sample-barcoded 5' primer, a second PCR was run for roughly 6 to 11 cycles. TCRdb re-called the 5' RACE reads with MiXCR, one entry per CDR3 protein. In the table there are 1.5 million to 2 million distinct CDR3 sequences, 39% of which are singletons. The sequenced sample was blood. These receptors originate from a human donor in good health.

This clonotype was found a few times. Compared with germline, one end of the junction differs, possibly owing to a read error. The gene calls are TRBV7-7 and TRBJ2-3; possible D gene TRBD1, 5 bases. The CDR3 runs to 13 residues. CDR1 and CDR2 from the germline V gene are SSHAT and FNYEAQ (reference sequence). The CDR3 DNA reads TGTGCTAGCAGCTCCAGGGACACAGATACGCAGTATTTT. Its translation: CASSSRDTDTQYF.

This clonotype was detected once. The chain couples TRBV12-5 to TRBJ1-1, with D possibly being TRBD1 (5 bases). With 4 bases removed from V and 0 bases from J, the gap between germline ends came to 21 bases. CDR3 size: 18 residues. Per the germline V gene, CDR1 is LGHNT and CDR2 is FRNRAP. In DNA, the CDR3 is TGTGCTAGTGGTTCGGGAAAGGGGTCGGGTAGAATGAACACTGAAGCTTTCTTT. The encoded protein is CASGSGKGSGRMNTEAFF.

This clonotype was detected a few times. The chain recombines TRBV4-1 with TRBJ2-5; D ambiguous. Gene TRBJ2-3 matches the end of the DNA better, so the J call may be wrong. Germline CDR1 is MGHRA and CDR2 is YSYEKL. The CDR3 extends over 15 amino acids. CDR3 nucleotides: TGCGCCAGCAGCCAAAGTTCCCTTGTTCAAGAGACCCAGTATTTT. It is translated as CASSQSSLVQETQYF.